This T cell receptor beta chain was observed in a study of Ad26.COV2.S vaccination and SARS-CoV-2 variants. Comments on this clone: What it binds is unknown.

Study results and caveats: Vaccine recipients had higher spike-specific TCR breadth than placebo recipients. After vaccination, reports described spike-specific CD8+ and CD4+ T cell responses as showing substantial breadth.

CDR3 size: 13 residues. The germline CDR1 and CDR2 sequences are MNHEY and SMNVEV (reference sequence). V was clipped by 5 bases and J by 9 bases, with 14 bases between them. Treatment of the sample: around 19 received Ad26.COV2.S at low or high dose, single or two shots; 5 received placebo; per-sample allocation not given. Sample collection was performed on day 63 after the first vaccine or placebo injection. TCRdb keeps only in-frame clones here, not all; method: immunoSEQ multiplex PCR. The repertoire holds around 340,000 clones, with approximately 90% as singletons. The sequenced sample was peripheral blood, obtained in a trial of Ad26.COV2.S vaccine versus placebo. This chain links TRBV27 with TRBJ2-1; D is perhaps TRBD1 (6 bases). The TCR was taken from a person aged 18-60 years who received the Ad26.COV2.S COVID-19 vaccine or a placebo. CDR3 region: CASSGTGYGEQFF. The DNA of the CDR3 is TGTGCCAGCAGTGGAACAGGGTACGGTGAGCAGTTCTTC.